One and the same sample provided the 32 T cell receptor beta chains below, sequenced in a study of T cell changes during pregnancy in multiple sclerosis. Method: immunoSEQ multiplex PCR; TCRdb's copy keeps in-frame clones and lacks some. This sample has 20,000 to 25,000 clones, with about 89% found just once. This material consisted of CD8+ T cells from peripheral blood mononuclear cells, taken in the first trimester of pregnancy. The receptors originated from a female donor with multiple sclerosis, enrolled in a pregnancy study.

The chain is built from TRBV25-1 and TRBJ2-1; possibly TRBD1 for D (6 bases). The CDR3 is 17 residues long. Looked up from germline, CDR1 is MGHDK and CDR2 is SYGVNS. V lost 4 bases, J lost 7 bases, and 23 bases lay in between. CDR3 in DNA: TGTGCCAGCAGTGGGCCCCACCCAGGGGAAAGTAGGAATGAGCAGTTCTTC. The encoded protein is CASSGPHPGESRNEQFF.

This clone was counted a single time. The chain couples TRBV6-4 to TRBJ1-2; D is ambiguous. CDR1 MRHNA and CDR2 SNTAGT come from the germline V gene. The CDR3 runs 14 residues. V lost 5 bases, J lost 4 bases, and 14 bases lay in between. DNA of the CDR3: TGTGCCAGCAGTCGACACGGAAAGACCTATGGCTACACCTTC. Translation: CASSRHGKTYGYTF.

This clone was detected a few times. The chain couples TRBV27 to TRBJ2-7; 8 positions agree with TRBD1. Looked up from germline, CDR1 is MNHEY and CDR2 is SMNVEV (reference sequence). The junction had 10 bases not matched to a gene; V was cut back by 8 bases and J by 4 bases. The CDR3 spans 14 residues. CDR3 sequence (DNA): TGTGCCAGCCAGTCAAGAGACAGGGGTTACGAGCAGTACTTC. Its protein product is CASQSRDRGYEQYF.

The chain has TRBV4-3 and TRBJ2-6; D might be TRBD2 (6 bases). The germline V gene has CDR1 LGHNA and CDR2 YSLEER. Trimming took 0 bases from V and 0 from J, leaving 6 bases between them. The CDR3 is 16 residues long. CDR3 loop: CASSQEEGSGANVLTF. The CDR3 DNA reads TGCGCCAGCAGCCAAGAGGAGGGCTCTGGGGCCAACGTCCTGACTTTC.

V gene TRBV7-2 combines with J gene TRBJ2-7; possible D gene TRBD2, 5 bases. Germline CDR1 SGHTA, CDR2 FQGNSA. Trimming left V 1 base short and J 0 bases short, with 10 bases between. The CDR3 totals 15 residues. Here the CDR3 DNA reads TGTGCCAGCAGCTTAGTCTTCACTAGCTCCTACGAGCAGTACTTC. This codes for CASSLVFTSSYEQYF. The full variable domain, in which reference TRBV7-2 and TRBJ2-7 provide the parts outside the CDR3, is GAGVSQSPSNKVTEKGKDVELRCDPISGHTALYWYRQSLGQGLEFLIYFQGNSAPDKSGLPSDRFSAERTGGSVSTLTIQRTQQEDSAVYLCASSLVFTSSYEQYFGPGTRLTVT.

CDR3 coding DNA: TGTGCCAGCAGTTTAGGGACTAGCGGGAGTAACGAGCAGTACTTC. Translation gives CASSLGTSGSNEQYF. This rearrangement joins TRBV27 to TRBJ2-7, with 14 positions matching TRBD2. This CDR3 is built from 15 residues. Germline V gives CDR1 MNHEY, CDR2 SMNVEV (reference sequence). V shed 2 bases and J 5 bases; nucleotides not matched to a gene: 2.

The chain has TRBV11-3 and TRBJ2-1; D is possibly TRBD2 (5 bases). V was cut by 5 bases and J by 6 bases, with 20 bases left in between. Germline V CDR1 and CDR2: SGHNT, YENEEA. The CDR3 loop spans 16 amino acids. The CDR3 DNA reads as TGTGCCAGCAGCCCGCACGAGAGGGAGAGGGTCAATGAGCAGTTCTTC. Its protein product is CASSPHERERVNEQFF.

This sequence joins TRBV7-9 and TRBJ2-1, with 11 positions matching TRBD2. The CDR3 has 13 amino acids. Germline V gene sequence: CDR1 SEHNR, CDR2 FQNEAQ (reference sequence). The V segment lost 11 bases and the J segment 4 bases; nucleotides outside the gene matches: 4. CDR3 sequence: CAGRLAGYNEQFF. As DNA, the CDR3 is TGTGCCGGAAGACTAGCGGGGTACAATGAGCAGTTCTTC. The full variable domain, completed using reference TRBV7-9 and TRBJ2-1, is DTGVSQNPRHKITKRGQNVTFRCDPISEHNRLYWYRQTLGQGPEFLTYFQNEAQLEKSRLLSDRFSAERPKGSFSTLEIQRTEQGDSAMYLCAGRLAGYNEQFFGPGTRLTVL.

The chain combines TRBV19 with TRBJ1-4, with D hard to call. The V and J ends lost 1 base and 8 bases respectively, with 17 bases between them. Germline V gene sequence: CDR1 LNHDA, CDR2 SQIVND (reference sequence). This CDR3 spans 16 amino acids. CDR3 DNA sequence: TGTGCCAGTAGTATAGCATTAGGTCGGGATCGGGAAAAACTGTTTTTT. Translating it yields CASSIALGRDREKLFF.

This clone was counted only a few times. The rearrangement joins TRBV4-3 to TRBJ2-7, with 10 positions matching TRBD1. J lost 3 bases, V lost 1 base, and 3 bases had no gene match. CDR1 is LGHNA, CDR2 YSLEER, per germline. The CDR3 has 15 amino acids. The CDR3 here is CASSQGWTGGYEQYF. The DNA of the CDR3 is TGCGCCAGCAGCCAAGGGTGGACAGGGGGCTACGAGCAGTACTTC.

The count of this clone is one. The chain links TRBV11-2 to TRBJ2-2; 12 nucleotides match TRBD2. Germline-derived CDR1 and CDR2 are SGHAT and FQNNGV. V lost 5 bases and J lost 6; bases outside the gene matches: 10. CDR3 length equals 17 residues. CDR3 DNA: TGTGCCAGCAGCGTTTTTCCTAGCGGGAGGGGCGCCGGGGAGCTGTTTTTT. Protein sequence: CASSVFPSGRGAGELFF. Combining the CDR3 with reference TRBV11-2 and TRBJ2-2 gives the whole variable domain EAGVAQSPRYKIIEKRQSVAFWCNPISGHATLYWYQQILGQGPKLLIQFQNNGVVDDSQLPKDRFSAERLKGVDSTLKIQPAKLEDSAVYLCASSVFPSGRGAGELFFGEGSRLTVL.

The genes are TRBV29-1 and TRBJ1-2; D might be TRBD1 (6 bases). Germline loops: CDR1 SQVTM, CDR2 ANQGSEA. V was shortened by 4 bases and J by 14 bases, with 20 bases between the two germline ends. This CDR3 spans 12 amino acids. The CDR3 DNA is TGCAGCGTTGTCGAGTTGAGGTTGAGGGGGACCTTC. As protein: CSVVELRLRGTF.

The chain joins TRBV11-3 to TRBJ2-1; 8 positions agree with TRBD1. The CDR3 loop spans 17 amino acids. Looked up from germline, CDR1 is SGHNT and CDR2 is YENEEA. V was clipped by 4 bases and J by 1 base; unmatched bases: 9. This CDR3 is CASSSYDRGPSYNEQFF. DNA of the CDR3: TGTGCCAGCAGCTCGTACGACAGGGGACCTTCCTACAATGAGCAGTTCTTC.

The rearrangement links TRBV6-7 to TRBJ2-1; TRBD2 matches 8 bases. TRBV6-7 is flagged as an ORF with uncertain function. This CDR3 region has 22 residues. Trimming took 8 bases from V and 2 from J; bases not matched to a gene: 29. CDR3 loop: CASSSPGGYSGREGKTYNEQFF. The DNA of the CDR3 is TGTGCCAGCTCTTCCCCCGGGGGATACAGCGGGAGAGAGGGTAAGACCTACAATGAGCAGTTCTTC.

This chain links TRBV29-1 with TRBJ2-1, with 9 bases aligning to TRBD2. The trim removed 7 bases at V and 2 bases at J, leaving 9 bases unmatched. Germline values: CDR1 SQVTM, CDR2 ANQGSEA. The CDR3 contains 15 residues. The CDR3: CSAPMTSGPYNEQFF. The CDR3 region has the DNA TGCAGCGCTCCGATGACTAGCGGCCCCTACAATGAGCAGTTCTTC.

The chain joins TRBV28 to TRBJ2-1, with 7 bases identical to TRBD1. Per the germline V gene, CDR1 is MDHEN and CDR2 is SYDVKM. The CDR3 covers 13 residues. The ends lost 7 bases at V and 3 bases at J; junction bases unmatched: 3. As DNA, the CDR3 is TGTGCCAGCATCGGGACAGTCTACAATGAGCAGTTCTTC. Protein product: CASIGTVYNEQFF.

The chain joins TRBV9 to TRBJ2-7; the D gene is possibly TRBD1 (5 bases). The germline gives CDR1 SGDLS, CDR2 YYNGEE. Trimming pared 0 bases from V and 2 bases from J, leaving 12 bases between. CDR3 length equals 15 residues. CDR3 residues: CASSVGDSLAYEQYF. The CDR3 region has the DNA TGTGCCAGCAGCGTAGGAGACAGCCTAGCCTACGAGCAGTACTTC.

The CDR3: CASSLFFLSYEQYF. In DNA form, the CDR3 reads TGTGCCAGCAGTTTATTTTTCCTCTCCTACGAGCAGTACTTC. The rearrangement links TRBV27 to TRBJ2-7; D gene uncertain. Deletions cut 1 base from V and 0 bases from J, with 7 bases between. CDR3 length: 14 amino acids. Germline V lookup: CDR1 MNHEY, CDR2 SMNVEV (reference sequence).

Relative to its sample, this clone is large. The chain joins TRBV11-2 to TRBJ1-1, with D possibly being TRBD1 (6 bases). V shed 5 bases and J shed 3 bases, with 16 bases lying between them. Germline loops: CDR1 SGHAT, CDR2 FQNNGV. The CDR3 loop spans 15 amino acids. CDR3 sequence: CASSDRDKEDTEAFF. CDR3 coding DNA: TGTGCCAGCAGCGACCGGGACAAGGAGGACACTGAAGCTTTCTTT.

V is TRBV27 and J is TRBJ2-5; tentative D call: TRBD2 (5 bases). V lost 6 bases to trimming and J lost 4 bases, with 18 bases between them. Germline V lookup: CDR1 MNHEY, CDR2 SMNVEV (reference sequence). The CDR3 contains 15 residues. The CDR3 loop reads CASSPLLSEAETQYF. CDR3 nucleotide sequence: TGTGCCAGCAGCCCCCTTTTGTCGGAGGCAGAGACCCAGTACTTC.

J is TRBJ2-5 and V is TRBV27; 8 positions match TRBD1. The J segment lost 0 bases and the V segment lost 7 bases, leaving 7 bases of the junction unmatched. The germline CDR1 and CDR2 sequences are MNHEY and SMNVEV (reference sequence). This CDR3 comprises 15 residues. CDR3 sequence reads: CASTYTGGHQETQYF. The CDR3 region has the DNA TGTGCCAGCACCTACACAGGGGGACACCAAGAGACCCAGTACTTC.

Comments on this clone: The same CDR3 can be traced to other DNA sequences in this sample. J is TRBJ2-1 and V is TRBV27; D gene uncertain. CDR1 and CDR2 from the germline V gene are MNHEY and SMNVEV (reference sequence). V dropped 0 bases and J dropped 0 bases, with 6 bases sitting between them. The CDR3 has 15 residues. CDR3 bases: TGTGCCAGCAGTTTATCGCCTAGCTCCTACAATGAGCAGTTCTTC. Protein: CASSLSPSSYNEQFF.

This chain uses TRBV18 with TRBJ2-2; 8 bases line up with TRBD2. CDR3 length: 15 amino acids. CDR1 is KGHSH, CDR2 LQKENI, per germline. V was clipped by 3 bases and J by 6 bases; unmatched bases: 6. The CDR3 DNA follows: TGTGCCAGCTCACCGAGGAGCGGGAGCCCCGGGGAGCTGTTTTTT. As protein: CASSPRSGSPGELFF.

The chain carries TRBV15 and TRBJ2-7; 10 bases match TRBD2. V lost 0 bases, J lost 2 bases, and 10 bases stayed unmatched. Germline lookup yields CDR1 LNHNV and CDR2 YYDKDF (reference sequence). The CDR3 is made up of 18 amino acids. The CDR3 coding sequence is TGTGCCACCAGCAGAGACGTAGCGGGAGGACTCCTGGCCTACGAGCAGTACTTC. This sequence encodes CATSRDVAGGLLAYEQYF.

This sequence joins TRBV7-2 and TRBJ2-7; TRBD1 agrees at 7 bases. V shed 1 base, J shed 1 base, and the junction held 7 bases outside the gene matches. Germline CDR1 SGHTA, CDR2 FQGNSA. The CDR3 extends over 16 amino acids. This CDR3 reads CASSLERWDSSYEQYF. DNA of the CDR3: TGTGCCAGCAGCTTAGAAAGGTGGGACAGTTCCTACGAGCAGTACTTC. The full variable domain, completed using reference TRBV7-2 and TRBJ2-7, is GAGVSQSPSNKVTEKGKDVELRCDPISGHTALYWYRQSLGQGLEFLIYFQGNSAPDKSGLPSDRFSAERTGGSVSTLTIQRTQQEDSAVYLCASSLERWDSSYEQYFGPGTRLTVT.

This clone was seen once. The chain has TRBV7-8 and TRBJ2-7; TRBD2 aligns across 7 bases. Germline V gene lookup returns CDR1 SGHVS and CDR2 FQNEAQ. The CDR3 consists of 13 residues. The junction had 5 bases not matched to a gene; V was cut back by 5 bases and J by 4 bases. The CDR3 coding sequence is TGTGCCAGCAGCCAAGGCGGGAGTTACGAGCAGTACTTC. This gives the protein CASSQGGSYEQYF. The complete variable domain, with remaining parts taken from reference TRBV7-8 and TRBJ2-7, reads GAGVSQSPRYKVAKRGQDVALRCDPISGHVSLFWYQQALGQGPEFLTYFQNEAQLDKSGLPSDRFFAERPEGSVSTLKIQRTQQEDSAVYLCASSQGGSYEQYFGPGTRLTVT.

The genes are TRBV4-3 and TRBJ2-5; 7 nucleotides match TRBD1. The J call is uncertain, as TRBJ2-7 better fits the DNA end. CDR3 length equals 17 residues. CDR1 is LGHNA and CDR2 is YSLEER in the germline V gene. The CDR3 sequence is CASSQVVDRASSYEQYF. The CDR3, as DNA: TGCGCCAGCAGCCAAGTAGTTGACAGGGCCTCCTCCTACGAGCAGTACTTC.

V and J are TRBV28 and TRBJ2-7, with a possible D match to TRBD2 (6 bases). This CDR3 is 14 amino acids long. V dropped 3 bases and J dropped 6 bases, with 15 bases sitting between them. Germline loops: CDR1 MDHEN, CDR2 SYDVKM. CDR3 nucleotides: TGTGCCAGCAGTTTGGGGACTCTCGTGGGCGAGCAGTACTTC. Amino acids: CASSLGTLVGEQYF.

The V call is TRBV30, the J call TRBJ2-2, with 13 bases lining up with TRBD2. Trimming at V came to 1 base and at J to 6 bases, leaving 2 bases not matched to a gene. Germline V gene data show CDR1 as GTSNPN and CDR2 as SVGIG (reference sequence). The CDR3 is made up of 15 amino acids. The CDR3 DNA sequence: TGTGCCTGGAGTGGACTAGCGGGAGGCCCCGGGGAGCTGTTTTTT. It codes for CAWSGLAGGPGELFF.

This chain joins TRBV5-1 and TRBJ2-1; D might be TRBD2 (6 bases). Germline assignment: CDR1 SGHRS and CDR2 YFSETQ. The ends were cut back, 0 bases at V and 6 bases at J, with 19 bases in the middle. The CDR3 extends over 17 amino acids. CDR3 sequence: CASSLGQGSWRGNEQFF. As DNA, the CDR3 is TGCGCCAGCAGCTTGGGGCAGGGTTCTTGGCGGGGCAATGAGCAGTTCTTC.

The chain links TRBV27 to TRBJ2-1, with D possibly TRBD2 on 5 matching bases. This CDR3 has 15 amino acids. CDR1 is MNHEY and CDR2 is SMNVEV in the germline V gene (reference sequence). Trimming pared 5 bases from V and 3 bases from J, leaving 14 bases between. The CDR3 here is CASSPQERSYNEQFF. The CDR3 nucleotides are TGTGCCAGCAGTCCCCAGGAGCGGAGCTACAATGAGCAGTTCTTC.

The chain joins TRBV4-2 to TRBJ2-7, with TRBD2 as a possible D gene (7 bases). This CDR3 region has 14 residues. CDR1 and CDR2 from the germline V gene are LGHNA and YNFKEQ. The V gene lost 1 base and the J gene lost 2 bases, with 9 bases spanning the gap. CDR3 amino acids: CASSQGGGPYEQYF. DNA for the CDR3: TGTGCCAGCAGCCAAGGGGGGGGCCCCTACGAGCAGTACTTC.